The next 28 T cell receptor beta chains were all read from a single sample in a study of shared clonotypes between healthy human individuals. This table comes from immunoSEQ multiplex PCR, and its TCRdb copy is limited to in-frame clones, with some not included. The table lists roughly 2 million clones, 90% to 97% of them singletons. Sequencing used naive CD4+ T cells sorted from blood. The subset is: CD45RA+ positively selected. The receptors derive from a man aged 18 to 29 in good health.

The chain is built from TRBV30 and TRBJ2-2, with D unresolved. The CDR3 spans 13 residues. CDR1 and CDR2 from the germline V gene are GTSNPN and SVGIG (reference sequence). The V end was cut by 4 bases, the J end by 7 bases, with 13 bases between. The DNA of the CDR3 is TGTGCCTGGAAAACAAACGCGGTCGGGGAGCTGTTTTTT. Its protein product is CAWKTNAVGELFF.

As concerns this clone: The same CDR3 is also encoded by other DNA sequences in this sample. This chain uses TRBV6-1 with TRBJ1-6, with TRBD1 as a possible D gene (5 bases). The V gene lost 7 bases and the J gene lost 0 bases, with 10 bases spanning the gap. Germline CDR1 MNHNS, CDR2 SASEGT. The CDR3 sequence is 15 residues long. The CDR3 DNA sequence: TGTGCCAGCAACGGGGGGAGCTCCTATAATTCACCCCTCCACTTT. This translates into CASNGGSSYNSPLHF.

This rearrangement joins TRBV5-4 to TRBJ2-7; D may be TRBD1 (6 bases). Germline V gene sequence: CDR1 SGHNT, CDR2 YYREEE (reference sequence). The CDR3 consists of 15 residues. With 4 bases removed from V and 0 bases from J, the gap between germline ends came to 14 bases. The chain's CDR3 is CASSLRQASSYEQYF. DNA of the CDR3: TGTGCCAGCAGCCTCCGACAGGCTAGCTCCTACGAGCAGTACTTC.

The genes are TRBV15 and TRBJ2-3; D might be TRBD2 (5 bases). Trimming stripped 8 bases from V and 4 bases from J, with 19 bases between. CDR1 and CDR2 from the germline V gene are LNHNV and YYDKDF (reference sequence). CDR3 length: 15 residues. CDR3 nucleotides: TGTGCCACCGGACTGGGTCCCGGGAAGGCAGATACGCAGTATTTT. Encoded protein: CATGLGPGKADTQYF.

The chain links TRBV4-1 to TRBJ2-7; D is perhaps TRBD2 (6 bases). V was clipped by 3 bases and J by 0 bases, with 12 bases between them. CDR3 size: 15 residues. The germline gives CDR1 MGHRA, CDR2 YSYEKL. CDR3 sequence (DNA): TGCGCCAGCAGCCAGGGCGGGGCGATCTCCTACGAGCAGTACTTC. This sequence encodes CASSQGGAISYEQYF.

This sequence joins TRBV6-1 and TRBJ1-1; D call uncertain. CDR1 is MNHNS and CDR2 is SASEGT in the germline V gene. V was shortened by 3 bases and J by 2 bases, with 13 bases between the two germline ends. CDR3 size: 15 residues. CDR3: CASSDDSRLNTEAFF. The CDR3 nucleotides are TGTGCCAGCAGTGACGACTCAAGGTTAAACACTGAAGCTTTCTTT.

The gene calls are TRBV9 and TRBJ1-3; no clear D. The CDR3 is 19 amino acids. The germline V and J ends were trimmed by 1 base and 8 bases, with 28 bases remaining between them. Germline V gene sequence: CDR1 SGDLS, CDR2 YYNGEE. This chain's CDR3 is CASSVSSETFEVGGHTIYF. In DNA form, the CDR3 reads TGTGCCAGCAGCGTAAGTTCGGAGACCTTCGAAGTTGGCGGACACACCATATATTTT.

The chain uses TRBV30 and TRBJ2-1; 9 positions match TRBD2. CDR1 is GTSNPN and CDR2 is SVGIG in the germline V gene (reference sequence). The CDR3 consists of 15 residues. V dropped 3 bases and J dropped 6; count of bases not matched to a gene: 9. The CDR3 protein is CAWSGGGRALNEQFF. In DNA, the CDR3 is TGTGCCTGGAGCGGTGGCGGGAGGGCCCTCAATGAGCAGTTCTTC.

The chain employs TRBV19 and TRBJ2-7; 8 positions match TRBD1. The germline V gene encodes CDR1 LNHDA and CDR2 SQIVND (reference sequence). The junction had 12 bases not matched to a gene; V was cut back by 5 bases and J by 3 bases. The CDR3 runs to 16 residues. The CDR3 protein is CASSHSTGVALYEQYF. The CDR3 DNA sequence: TGTGCCAGTAGTCATTCGACAGGGGTGGCCCTCTACGAGCAGTACTTC.

V is TRBV27 and J is TRBJ1-6, with TRBD1 identical over 9 bases. Germline CDR1 and CDR2: MNHEY and SMNVEV (reference sequence). After removal of 3 bases from V and 10 bases from J, the junction contained 13 bases not matched to a gene. The CDR3 extends over 17 amino acids. The CDR3 DNA reads as TGTGCCAGCAGTTTTGTGAGGACACAGGGGGCTCGGTCACCCCTCCACTTT. Its translation: CASSFVRTQGARSPLHF.

A note on this clone: Other DNA sequences in the sample encode the same CDR3. CDR3 DNA sequence: TGTGCCAGCAGCTCCCCGACCAACTCCTACAATGAGCAGTTCTTC. Translating it yields CASSSPTNSYNEQFF. The chain links TRBV5-4 to TRBJ2-1; D is ambiguous. This CDR3 is 15 amino acids long. The V gene's germline CDR1 is SGHNT and CDR2 YYREEE (reference sequence). The germline V and J ends were trimmed by 3 bases and 0 bases, with 10 bases remaining between them.

J is TRBJ2-1 and V is TRBV10-3; D gene unclear. Germline V gene data show CDR1 as ENHRY and CDR2 as SYGVKD. V was clipped by 7 bases and J by 2 bases, with 12 bases between them. The CDR3 is 14 residues long. CDR3 protein: CAIKEATTYNEQFF. CDR3 DNA sequence: TGTGCCATCAAAGAAGCGACAACCTACAATGAGCAGTTCTTC.

The chain carries TRBV5-4 and TRBJ2-7; 8 positions match TRBD2. Germline values: CDR1 SGHNT, CDR2 YYREEE (reference sequence). The trim removed 4 bases at V and 0 bases at J, leaving 6 bases unmatched. This CDR3 spans 15 amino acids. The CDR3 bases are TGTGCCAGCAGCACGAAGCGGGGGAACTCCTACGAGCAGTACTTC. As protein: CASSTKRGNSYEQYF.

CDR3 nucleotide sequence: TGTGCCAGCAGCCGACCGGGACAGGGGTCCTACGAGCAGTACTTC. Translation gives CASSRPGQGSYEQYF. The chain has TRBV6-5 and TRBJ2-7; 10 nucleotides align to TRBD1. This CDR3 comprises 15 residues. Trimming took 6 bases from V and 1 from J; bases not matched to a gene: 6. Germline-derived CDR1 and CDR2 are MNHEY and SVGAGI.

The table lists this clone with a few counts. The chain recombines TRBV6-5 with TRBJ2-2; TRBD1 might be the D (6 bases). Germline assignment: CDR1 MNHEY and CDR2 SVGAGI. V was cut by 8 bases and J by 7 bases, with 14 bases left in between. The CDR3 totals 13 residues. The CDR3 region is CASLDRTIGELFF. CDR3 nucleotide sequence: TGTGCCAGCCTCGACAGGACGATCGGGGAGCTGTTTTTT.

The chain combines TRBV28 with TRBJ2-7, with D unclear. V lost 5 bases and J 3 bases, leaving 11 bases between the germline ends. The CDR3 totals 13 residues. Germline CDR1 is MDHEN and CDR2 is SYDVKM. In nucleotides, the CDR3 is TGTGCCAGCAGTAGGCCTGGAGACTACGAGCAGTACTTC. This sequence encodes CASSRPGDYEQYF.

This clone was seen once. V is TRBV7-9 and J is TRBJ2-5; no firm D call. Germline V gene lookup returns CDR1 SEHNR and CDR2 FQNEAQ (reference sequence). V dropped 6 bases and J dropped 1 base, with 6 bases sitting between them. The CDR3 totals 12 residues. The CDR3 bases are TGTGCCAGCAGGCCGTTCCAAGAGACCCAGTACTTC. As protein: CASRPFQETQYF. Combining the CDR3 with reference TRBV7-9 and TRBJ2-5 gives the whole variable domain DTGVSQNPRHKITKRGQNVTFRCDPISEHNRLYWYRQTLGQGPEFLTYFQNEAQLEKSRLLSDRFSAERPKGSFSTLEIQRTEQGDSAMYLCASRPFQETQYFGPGTRLLVL.

The rearrangement joins TRBV18 to TRBJ2-1, with 11 bases that match TRBD2. The junction had 6 bases not matched to a gene; V was cut back by 3 bases and J by 5 bases. CDR1 is KGHSH, CDR2 LQKENI, per germline. The CDR3 contains 16 residues. The CDR3 loop reads CASSPRPSGGNNEQFF. The CDR3 DNA sequence: TGTGCCAGCTCACCCCGACCTAGCGGGGGGAACAATGAGCAGTTCTTC. The full variable domain, completed using reference TRBV18 and TRBJ2-1, is NAGVMQNPRHLVRRRGQEARLRCSPMKGHSHVYWYRQLPEEGLKFMVYLQKENIIDESGMPKERFSAEFPKEGPSILRIQQVVRGDSAAYFCASSPRPSGGNNEQFFGPGTRLTVL.

The chain combines TRBV6-6 with TRBJ1-6; 7 bases line up with TRBD1. The V gene's germline CDR1 is MNHNY and CDR2 SVGAGI (reference sequence). There are 12 residues in the CDR3. V lost 8 bases to trimming and J lost 18 bases; unmatched junction nucleotides: 13. Here the CDR3 DNA reads TGTGCCAGCCGGGACAGCAACTTTCGCTACCACTTT. This codes for CASRDSNFRYHF.

Notes on this clone: At the DNA level, this CDR3 is encoded by other sequences in the same sample as well. The chain combines TRBV5-4 with TRBJ2-7; perhaps TRBD2 as D (5 bases). V was shortened by 2 bases and J by 2 bases, with 8 bases between the two germline ends. The CDR3 is 13 residues long. The germline gives CDR1 SGHNT, CDR2 YYREEE (reference sequence). The CDR3 loop reads CASSLGGTYEQYF. The CDR3 nucleotides read TGTGCCAGCAGCTTAGGAGGAACCTACGAGCAGTACTTC.

This clone was counted a single time. CDR3 in DNA: TGTGCCGCGAGGGGGCTGGTCGACGAGCAGTACTTC. Encoded protein: CAARGLVDEQYF. The chain uses TRBV6-5 and TRBJ2-7; 7 nucleotides match TRBD1. The CDR3 is made up of 12 amino acids. CDR1 MNHEY and CDR2 SVGAGI come from the germline V gene. V shed 11 bases, J shed 5 bases, and the junction held 9 bases outside the gene matches.

In DNA, the CDR3 is TGTGCCAGCAGCTTAGCTAGCGGGGCCTCCTACAATGAGCAGTTCTTC. Its translation is CASSLASGASYNEQFF. The V call is TRBV7-6, the J call TRBJ2-1, with TRBD2 matching 8 bases. The CDR3 consists of 16 residues. Germline V CDR1 and CDR2: SGHVS, FNYEAQ. V dropped 0 bases and J dropped 0; count of bases not matched to a gene: 1.

The V and J genes are TRBV5-4 and TRBJ1-1; 7 positions match TRBD1. Per the germline V gene, CDR1 is SGHNT and CDR2 is YYREEE (reference sequence). CDR3 length: 14 residues. The V and J ends lost 4 bases and 3 bases, in that order; junction bases with no gene match: 6. The CDR3 region is CASSQDRRDTEAFF. The CDR3 bases are TGTGCCAGCAGCCAGGACAGGAGGGACACTGAAGCTTTCTTT.

V and J are TRBV19 and TRBJ1-2; D remains unclear. The CDR3 has 14 residues. Germline CDR1 LNHDA, CDR2 SQIVND (reference sequence). Trimming stripped 9 bases from V and 2 bases from J, with 16 bases between. DNA of the CDR3: TGTGCCAGCCGAGCCGCCGCAGGAAACTATGGCTACACCTTC. Translating gives CASRAAAGNYGYTF.

This chain uses TRBV30 with TRBJ1-1; D is ambiguous. The CDR3 covers 14 residues. V was cut by 2 bases and J by 2 bases, with 12 bases left in between. Looked up from germline, CDR1 is GTSNPN and CDR2 is SVGIG (reference sequence). The CDR3 nucleotides are TGTGCCTGGAGTCGACGAGGAGGCAACACTGAAGCTTTCTTT. It translates to CAWSRRGGNTEAFF.

The J gene is TRBJ2-7, the V gene TRBV7-9; 8 bases line up with TRBD1. CDR1 and CDR2 (germline): SEHNR, FQNEAQ (reference sequence). This CDR3 spans 16 amino acids. Trimming removed 5 bases from V and 0 bases from J; junction bases left unmatched: 9. The CDR3 sequence: CASSNDRGPFSYEQYF. For the CDR3, the DNA is TGTGCCAGCAGCAACGACAGGGGCCCATTCTCCTACGAGCAGTACTTC.

V is TRBV5-6 and J is TRBJ2-3, with D possibly being TRBD1 (6 bases). The length of the CDR3 is 15 residues. From germline, CDR1 is SGHDT and CDR2 YYEEEE. Trimming cost V 1 base and J 2 bases, with 11 bases left between them. CDR3 residues: CASSLQGLDTDTQYF. CDR3 nucleotides: TGTGCCAGCAGCTTGCAGGGGCTAGACACAGATACGCAGTATTTT.

A single count supports this clone. The V call is TRBV5-4, the J call TRBJ2-7; the D gene is possibly TRBD2 (5 bases). CDR1 is SGHNT, CDR2 YYREEE, per germline (reference sequence). V gave up 2 bases and J gave up 0 bases, with 9 bases separating them. This CDR3 is 14 amino acids long. CDR3 bases: TGTGCCAGCAGCTTTGCGGGCAGCTCCTACGAGCAGTACTTC. This encodes CASSFAGSSYEQYF.